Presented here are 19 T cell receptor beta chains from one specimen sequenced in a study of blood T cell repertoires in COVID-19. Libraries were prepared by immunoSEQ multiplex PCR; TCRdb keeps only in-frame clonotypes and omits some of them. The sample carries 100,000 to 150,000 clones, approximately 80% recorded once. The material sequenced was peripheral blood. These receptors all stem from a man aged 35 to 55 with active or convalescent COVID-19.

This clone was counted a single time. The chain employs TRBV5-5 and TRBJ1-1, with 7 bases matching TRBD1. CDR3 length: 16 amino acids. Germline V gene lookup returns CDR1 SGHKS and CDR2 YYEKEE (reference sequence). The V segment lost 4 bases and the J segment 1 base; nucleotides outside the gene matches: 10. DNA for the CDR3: TGTGCCAGCAGCCTTTCCGGGACAGCTCCGAACACTGAAGCTTTCTTT. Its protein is CASSLSGTAPNTEAFF.

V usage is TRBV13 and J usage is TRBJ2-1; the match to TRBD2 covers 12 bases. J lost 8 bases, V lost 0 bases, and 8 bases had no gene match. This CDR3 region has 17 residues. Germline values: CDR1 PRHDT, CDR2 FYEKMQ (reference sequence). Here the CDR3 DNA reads TGTGCCAGCAGCTTAGGTCTCCTAGCGGGGGGGCCGCATGAGCAGTTCTTC. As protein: CASSLGLLAGGPHEQFF.

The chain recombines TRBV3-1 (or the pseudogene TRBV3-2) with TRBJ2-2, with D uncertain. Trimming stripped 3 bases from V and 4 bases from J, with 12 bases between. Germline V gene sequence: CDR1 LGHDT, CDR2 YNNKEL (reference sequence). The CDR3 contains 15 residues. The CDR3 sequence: CASSHTPPGTGELFF. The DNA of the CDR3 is TGTGCCAGCAGCCATACCCCGCCGGGCACCGGGGAGCTGTTTTTT.

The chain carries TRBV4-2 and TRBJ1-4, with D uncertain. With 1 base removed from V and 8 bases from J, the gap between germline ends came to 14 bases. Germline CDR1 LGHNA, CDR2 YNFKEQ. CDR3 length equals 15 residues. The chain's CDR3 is CASSQGGGLQEKLFF. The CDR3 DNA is TGTGCCAGCAGCCAAGGTGGAGGGTTACAGGAAAAACTGTTTTTT.

CDR3 in amino acids: CASSQGQDQPQHF. The CDR3 nucleotides read TGTGCCAGCTCACAAGGACAGGATCAGCCCCAGCATTTT. The V gene is TRBV18, the J gene TRBJ1-5, with 7 bases that match TRBD1. The V gene's germline CDR1 is KGHSH and CDR2 LQKENI. The CDR3 covers 13 residues. V trimming: 4 bases; J trimming: 5 bases; junction bases outside the gene matches: 2.

CDR3 amino acids: CASSKGTAILNEKLFF. The CDR3 nucleotides read TGCGCCAGCAGCAAAGGGACTGCGATTCTTAATGAAAAACTGTTTTTT. V usage is TRBV5-1 and J usage is TRBJ1-4; the D gene is possibly TRBD1 (5 bases). CDR3 length: 16 amino acids. The germline V and J ends were trimmed by 4 bases and 4 bases, with 17 bases remaining between them. Germline CDR1 reads SGHRS; CDR2 reads YFSETQ.

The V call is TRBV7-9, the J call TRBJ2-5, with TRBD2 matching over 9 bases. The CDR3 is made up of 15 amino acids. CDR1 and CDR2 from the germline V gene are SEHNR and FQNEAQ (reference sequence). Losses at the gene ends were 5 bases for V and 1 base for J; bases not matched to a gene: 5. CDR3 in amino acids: CASSNVAGAQETQYF. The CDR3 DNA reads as TGTGCCAGCAGCAATGTAGCGGGGGCCCAAGAGACCCAGTACTTC.

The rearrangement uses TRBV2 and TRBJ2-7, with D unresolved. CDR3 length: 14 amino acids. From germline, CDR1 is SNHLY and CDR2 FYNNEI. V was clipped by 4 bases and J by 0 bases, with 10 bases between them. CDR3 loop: CASSGVTSSYEQYF. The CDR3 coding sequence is TGTGCCAGCAGTGGTGTTACAAGCTCCTACGAGCAGTACTTC.

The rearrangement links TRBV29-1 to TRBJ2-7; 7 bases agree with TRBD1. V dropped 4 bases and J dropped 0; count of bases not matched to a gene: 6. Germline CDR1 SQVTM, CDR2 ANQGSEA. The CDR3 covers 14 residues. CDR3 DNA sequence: TGCAGCGTTGGCGGACAGGCAAGCTCCTACGAGCAGTACTTC. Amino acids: CSVGGQASSYEQYF.

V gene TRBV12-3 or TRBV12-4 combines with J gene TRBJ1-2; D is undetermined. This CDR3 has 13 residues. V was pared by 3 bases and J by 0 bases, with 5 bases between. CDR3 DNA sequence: TGTGCCAGCAGTTTGTCAGCTAACTATGGCTACACCTTC. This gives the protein CASSLSANYGYTF.

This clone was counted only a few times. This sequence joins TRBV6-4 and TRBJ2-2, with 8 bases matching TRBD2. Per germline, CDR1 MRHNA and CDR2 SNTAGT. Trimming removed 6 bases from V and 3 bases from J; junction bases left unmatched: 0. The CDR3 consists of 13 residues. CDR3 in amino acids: CASSGGDTGELFF. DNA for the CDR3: TGTGCCAGCAGCGGGGGGGACACCGGGGAGCTGTTTTTT.

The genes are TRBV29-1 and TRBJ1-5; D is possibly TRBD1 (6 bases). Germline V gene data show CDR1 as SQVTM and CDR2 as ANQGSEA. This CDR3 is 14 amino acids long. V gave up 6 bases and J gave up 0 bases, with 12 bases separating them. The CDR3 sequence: CSVRTAYSNQPQHF. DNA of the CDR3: TGCAGCGTCCGGACAGCGTATAGCAATCAGCCCCAGCATTTT.

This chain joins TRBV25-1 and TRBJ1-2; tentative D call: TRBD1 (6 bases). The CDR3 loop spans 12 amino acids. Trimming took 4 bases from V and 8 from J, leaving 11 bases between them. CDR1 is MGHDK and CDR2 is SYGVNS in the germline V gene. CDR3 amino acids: CASSVGQGGYTF. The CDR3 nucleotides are TGTGCCAGCAGTGTGGGACAAGGCGGCTACACCTTC.

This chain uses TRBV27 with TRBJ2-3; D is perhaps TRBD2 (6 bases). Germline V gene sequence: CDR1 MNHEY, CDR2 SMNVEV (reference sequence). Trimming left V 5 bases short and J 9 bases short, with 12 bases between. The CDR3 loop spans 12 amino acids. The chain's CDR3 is CASSPTGGTQYF. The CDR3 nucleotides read TGTGCCAGCAGTCCCACAGGAGGGACGCAGTATTTT.

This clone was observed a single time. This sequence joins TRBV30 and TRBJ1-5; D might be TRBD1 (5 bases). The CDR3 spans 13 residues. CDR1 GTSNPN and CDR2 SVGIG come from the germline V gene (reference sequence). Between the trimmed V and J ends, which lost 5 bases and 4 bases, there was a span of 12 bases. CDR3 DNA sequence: TGTGCCTGGGCTTTGACAGCGAATCAGCCCCAGCATTTT. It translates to CAWALTANQPQHF.

CDR3 sequence (DNA): TGTGCCAGCAGCTCATCTGAGCGGGGCCACACCGGGGAGCTGTTTTTT. Protein sequence: CASSSSERGHTGELFF. V gene TRBV5-4 combines with J gene TRBJ2-2, with 7 nucleotides matching TRBD2. CDR1 is SGHNT and CDR2 is YYREEE in the germline V gene (reference sequence). The CDR3 covers 16 residues. The J segment lost 3 bases and the V segment lost 3 bases, leaving 8 bases of the junction unmatched.

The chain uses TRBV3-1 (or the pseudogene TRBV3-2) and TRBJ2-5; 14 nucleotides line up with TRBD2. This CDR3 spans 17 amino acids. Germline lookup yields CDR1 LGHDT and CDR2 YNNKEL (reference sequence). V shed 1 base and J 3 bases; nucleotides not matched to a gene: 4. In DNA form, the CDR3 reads TGTGCCAGCAGCCAAGGGACTAGCGGGGGGAGAGAAGAGACCCAGTACTTC. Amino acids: CASSQGTSGGREETQYF.

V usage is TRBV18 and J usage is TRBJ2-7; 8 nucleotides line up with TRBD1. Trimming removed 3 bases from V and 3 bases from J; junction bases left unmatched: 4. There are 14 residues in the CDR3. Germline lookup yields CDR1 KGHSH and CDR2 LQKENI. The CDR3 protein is CASSPTGEDYEQYF. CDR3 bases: TGTGCCAGCTCACCGACAGGGGAAGACTACGAGCAGTACTTC.

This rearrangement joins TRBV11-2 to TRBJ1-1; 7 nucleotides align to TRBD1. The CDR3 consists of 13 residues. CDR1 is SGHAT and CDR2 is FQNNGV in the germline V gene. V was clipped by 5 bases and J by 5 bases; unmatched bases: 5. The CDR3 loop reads CASSLDRKTEAFF. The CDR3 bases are TGTGCCAGCAGCCTGGACAGGAAAACTGAAGCTTTCTTT.